These T cell receptor beta chains were read from a single sample in a study of identifying expanded T cells in peripheral blood. Data came from immunoSEQ multiplex PCR; TCRdb stores just in-frame clones and leaves some out. The repertoire includes 75,000 to 100,000 clones, around 91% of them detected once, and approximately 2.8% sits in the top ten. Sample: blood. All receptors derive from a person aged 18 to 70 in good health. Each CDR3 is given with its conserved first and last residue. A D gene is named only where the DNA matches it firmly. A row's size may be missing; if present it is once, few, many or a size class.

d_gene,j_gene,abundance,len,v_gene,CDR3nt,CDR3aa
NA,TRBJ2-6,NA,14,TRBV6-1,TGTGCCAGCAGGTCCGGGTCAGGGGTCAACGTCCTGACTTTC,CASRSGSGVNVLTF
TRBD1,TRBJ1-1,NA,13,TRBV4-2,TGTGCCAGCGACAGGGGGACGAACACTGAAGCTTTCTTT,CASDRGTNTEAFF
TRBD1,TRBJ1-3,NA,17,TRBV7-9,TGTGCCAGCAGCTCTACCGACAGGGGGCTAATTGGAAACACCATATATTTT,CASSSTDRGLIGNTIYF
NA,TRBJ2-2,NA,15,TRBV2,TGTGCCAGCAGCCTAGGACTAACGAACACCGGGGAGCTGTTTTTT,CASSLGLTNTGELFF
TRBD1,TRBJ2-2,NA,15,TRBV6-6,TGTGCCAGCAGGGGGACAGGGAACCCCACCGGGGAGCTGTTTTTT,CASRGTGNPTGELFF
NA,TRBJ2-5,NA,13,TRBV6-1,TGTGCCAGCAGTGAAGGAGGTCAGGGGACCCAGTACTTC,CASSEGGQGTQYF
NA,TRBJ2-1,NA,13,TRBV19,TGTGCCACGCGGACTACTTATTACAATGAGCAGTTCTTC,CATRTTYYNEQFF
NA,TRBJ1-1,few,14,TRBV19,TGTGCCAGTAGTCTCTCCCTGGGATATTACGAAGCTTTCTTT,CASSLSLGYYEAFF
NA,TRBJ1-4,NA,15,TRBV5-1,TGCGCCAGCAGCTTGATGGGGGGGCCGGGAGAAAAACTGTTTTTT,CASSLMGGPGEKLFF
TRBD1,TRBJ1-5,NA,16,TRBV6-6,TGTGCCAGCAGTTACTCGGAGGGGGCACTCAATCAGCCCCAGCATTTT,CASSYSEGALNQPQHF
TRBD1,TRBJ1-2,NA,18,TRBV5-1,TGCGCCAGCAGCTTGGGAATCTACAGGGGCGACTCTAACTATGGCTACACCTTC,CASSLGIYRGDSNYGYTF
TRBD1,TRBJ1-2,NA,13,TRBV29-1,TGCAGCTTCCGGGACAGGTTCGTCTATGGCTACACCTTC,CSFRDRFVYGYTF
NA,TRBJ1-6,NA,13,TRBV5-6,TGTGCCAGCAGCGACCCAGATAATTCACCCCTCCACTTT,CASSDPDNSPLHF
NA,TRBJ1-4,few,13,TRBV16,TGTGCCAGCAGCCGGGGAACTAATGAAAAACTGTTTTTT,CASSRGTNEKLFF
TRBD1,TRBJ2-7,once,13,TRBV27,TGTGCCAGCAGTTTACTCGACAGGGGCGAGCAGTACTTC,CASSLLDRGEQYF
NA,TRBJ1-6,few,17,TRBV25-1,TGTGCCAGCAGTAGCCCAAAGGGACACCCGAAGAATTCACCCCTCCACTTT,CASSSPKGHPKNSPLHF
NA,TRBJ1-3,NA,11,TRBV29-1,TGCAGCTCCCAATGGGGAAACACCATATATTTT,CSSQWGNTIYF
TRBD2,TRBJ2-5,NA,14,TRBV6-1,TGTGCCAGCACCCCACTAGCGGGAATGGAGACCCAGTACTTC,CASTPLAGMETQYF
TRBD2,TRBJ2-5,NA,14,TRBV7-9,TGTGCCAGCAGCTTATCGGGAGGCCAAGAGACCCAGTACTTC,CASSLSGGQETQYF
NA,TRBJ2-7,NA,13,TRBV6-5,TGTGCCAGCAGCCGGGACACTTTTTACGAGCAGTACTTC,CASSRDTFYEQYF
NA,TRBJ2-1,NA,12,TRBV5-4,TGTGCCAGCAGCCCCCAGGGCAATGAGCAGTTCTTC,CASSPQGNEQFF
TRBD2,TRBJ2-5,NA,18,TRBV4-3,TGCGCCAGCAGCTTTCGACTAGCGGGAGCGGGGATCCAAGAGACCCAGTACTTC,CASSFRLAGAGIQETQYF
TRBD1,TRBJ2-2,NA,18,TRBV6-7,TGTGCCAGCAGGCAGCTTGACAGGGGGGTAGGAGGGCCCGGGGAGCTGTTTTTT,CASRQLDRGVGGPGELFF
NA,TRBJ1-6,few,13,TRBV30,TGTGCCTGGACGAGGGATAGTAATTCACCCCTCCACTTT,CAWTRDSNSPLHF
NA,TRBJ2-7,NA,17,TRBV18,TGTGCCAGCTCACCACTCCAACAGGGCTCTAACTCCCTCGAGCAGTACTTC,CASSPLQQGSNSLEQYF
NA,TRBJ1-1,NA,13,TRBV6-6,TGTGCCAGCAGTTACTCCATATCGGGGGAAGCTTTCTTT,CASSYSISGEAFF
TRBD2,TRBJ2-7,NA,11,TRBV28,TGTGCCAGCAGTTTCCGCGGGAGGGAGTACTTC,CASSFRGREYF
NA,TRBJ1-2,NA,16,TRBV11-2,TGTGCCAGCAGCTTAGATCCCCAGACTGGGAACTATGGCTACACCTTC,CASSLDPQTGNYGYTF
NA,TRBJ1-5,NA,16,TRBV21-1,TGTGCCAGCAGCAGGGACAGGGGGCCTGGCAATCAGCCCCAGCATTTT,CASSRDRGPGNQPQHF
NA,TRBJ1-1,few,11,TRBV5-5,TGTGCCAGCAGCCGGCGAACTGAAGCTTTCTTT,CASSRRTEAFF
NA,TRBJ1-5,NA,13,TRBV12-5,TGTGCTAGTGGTCCTGACGCAAATCAGCCCCAGCATTTT,CASGPDANQPQHF
NA,TRBJ2-1,NA,10,TRBV29-1,TGCAGCGTTGACTACAATGAGCAGTTCTTC,CSVDYNEQFF
NA,TRBJ1-2,NA,13,TRBV5-7,TGTGCCAGCAGCGCGTTGGGGGTAGATGGCTACACCTTC,CASSALGVDGYTF
NA,TRBJ1-1,NA,14,TRBV18,TGTGCCAGCTCCGAAAGGGGGGGGAACACTGAAGCTTTCTTT,CASSERGGNTEAFF
TRBD2,TRBJ2-5,NA,18,TRBV9,TGTGCCAGCAGCGTAGGTTCTAGCGGGGGGGCCCAGCAAGAGACCCAGTACTTC,CASSVGSSGGAQQETQYF
NA,TRBJ2-5,NA,15,TRBV21-1,TGTGCCAGCAGCAAAGTAAGACAGGGGCAAGAGACCCAGTACTTC,CASSKVRQGQETQYF
TRBD1,TRBJ1-5,NA,15,TRBV18,TGTGCCAGCTCACAAAGGGGGCGAGACAATCAGCCCCAGCATTTT,CASSQRGRDNQPQHF
NA,TRBJ2-6,NA,15,TRBV5-6,TGTGCCAGCAGCCTCGGGTCGTCTGGGGCCAACGTCCTGACTTTC,CASSLGSSGANVLTF
NA,TRBJ1-3,NA,14,TRBV5-4,TGTGCCAGCAGCTTGGGGGGGTCTGGAAACACCATATATTTT,CASSLGGSGNTIYF
NA,TRBJ1-1,few,15,TRBV4-2,TGTGCCAGCAGCTTGGGAGGGGGGCTGAACACTGAAGCTTTCTTT,CASSLGGGLNTEAFF
TRBD2,TRBJ2-3,NA,17,TRBV5-1,TGCGCCAGCAGCTTTACAGCGGGGGATCTTTGGGCAGATACGCAGTATTTT,CASSFTAGDLWADTQYF
TRBD2,TRBJ2-5,NA,15,TRBV2,TGTGCCAGCAGTGTAGAAGCGGGGGGGCCGGAGACCCAGTACTTC,CASSVEAGGPETQYF
TRBD2,TRBJ2-1,NA,15,TRBV5-1,TGCGCCAGCAGCTTTCTAGCGGGAGTCGGGAATGAGCAGTTCTTC,CASSFLAGVGNEQFF
TRBD2,TRBJ2-5,NA,14,TRBV6-1,TGTGCCAGCAGAAAGCGGGGGGGCGAAGAGACCCAGTACTTC,CASRKRGGEETQYF
TRBD1,TRBJ1-2,NA,15,TRBV7-6,TGTGCCAGCAGCTTAGGGCAGGGGGTGGACTATGGCTACACCTTC,CASSLGQGVDYGYTF
TRBD1,TRBJ1-1,NA,15,TRBV7-2,TGTGCCAGCAGCTTCTCTCGACAGGGTTTAACTGAAGCTTTCTTT,CASSFSRQGLTEAFF
TRBD1,TRBJ2-1,NA,16,TRBV10-1,TGCGCCAGCAGTGAGTCTGGGACAGGGTACTACAATGAGCAGTTCTTC,CASSESGTGYYNEQFF
NA,TRBJ1-2,NA,13,TRBV5-6,TGTGCCAGCAGCTTGGGGGCCAGCTATGGCTACACCTTC,CASSLGASYGYTF